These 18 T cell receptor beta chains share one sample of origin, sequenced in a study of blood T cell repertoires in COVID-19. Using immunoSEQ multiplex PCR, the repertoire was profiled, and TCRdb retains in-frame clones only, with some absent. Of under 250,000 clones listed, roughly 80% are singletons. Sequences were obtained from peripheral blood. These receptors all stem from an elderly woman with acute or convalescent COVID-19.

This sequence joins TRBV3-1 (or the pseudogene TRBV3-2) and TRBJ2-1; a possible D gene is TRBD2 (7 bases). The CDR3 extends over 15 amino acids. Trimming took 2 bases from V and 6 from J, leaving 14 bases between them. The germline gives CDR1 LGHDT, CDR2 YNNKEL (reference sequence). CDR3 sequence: CASSQFGGQGNEQFF. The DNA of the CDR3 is TGTGCCAGCAGCCAATTCGGGGGGCAGGGCAATGAGCAGTTCTTC.

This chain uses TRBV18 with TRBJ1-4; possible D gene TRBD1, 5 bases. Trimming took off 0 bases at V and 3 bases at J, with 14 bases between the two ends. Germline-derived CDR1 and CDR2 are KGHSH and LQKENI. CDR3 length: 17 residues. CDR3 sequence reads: CASSPPSLGAANEKLFF. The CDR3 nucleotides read TGTGCCAGCTCACCACCGAGCTTAGGGGCTGCTAATGAAAAACTGTTTTTT.

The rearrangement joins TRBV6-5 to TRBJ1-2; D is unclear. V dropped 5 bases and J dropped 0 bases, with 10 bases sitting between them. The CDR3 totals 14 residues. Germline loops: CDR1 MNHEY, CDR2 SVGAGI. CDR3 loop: CASSPDGANYGYTF. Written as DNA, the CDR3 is TGTGCCAGCAGTCCTGACGGAGCTAACTATGGCTACACCTTC.

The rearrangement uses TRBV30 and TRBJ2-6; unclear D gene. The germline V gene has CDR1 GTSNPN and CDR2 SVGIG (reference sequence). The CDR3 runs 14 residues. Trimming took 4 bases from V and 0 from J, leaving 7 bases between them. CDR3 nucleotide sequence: TGTGCCTGGACACAGTACTCTGGGGCCAACGTCCTGACTTTC. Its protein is CAWTQYSGANVLTF.

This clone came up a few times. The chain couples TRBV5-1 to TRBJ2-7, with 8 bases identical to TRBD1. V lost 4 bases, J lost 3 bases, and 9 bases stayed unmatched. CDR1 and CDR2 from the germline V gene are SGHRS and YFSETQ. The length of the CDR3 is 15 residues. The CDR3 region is CASSTSGGGLYEQYF. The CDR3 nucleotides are TGCGCCAGCAGCACCTCAGGGGGCGGGCTCTACGAGCAGTACTTC. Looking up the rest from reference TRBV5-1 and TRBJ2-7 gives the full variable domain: KAGVTQTPRYLIKTRGQQVTLSCSPISGHRSVSWYQQTPGQGLQFLFEYFSETQRNKGNFPGRFSGRQFSNSRSEMNVSTLELGDSALYLCASSTSGGGLYEQYFGPGTRLTVT.

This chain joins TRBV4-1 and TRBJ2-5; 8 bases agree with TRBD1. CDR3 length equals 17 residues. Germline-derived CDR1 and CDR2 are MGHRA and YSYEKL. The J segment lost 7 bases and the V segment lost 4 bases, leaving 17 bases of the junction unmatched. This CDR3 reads CASSPGAIRDRLATQYF. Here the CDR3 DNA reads TGCGCCAGCAGCCCGGGAGCGATCCGGGACAGGTTGGCGACCCAGTACTTC.

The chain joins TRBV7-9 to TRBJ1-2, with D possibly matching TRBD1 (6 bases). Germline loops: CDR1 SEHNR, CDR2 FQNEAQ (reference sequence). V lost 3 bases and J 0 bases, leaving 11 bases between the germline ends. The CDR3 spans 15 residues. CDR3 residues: CASSFGQSANYGYTF. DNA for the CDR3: TGTGCCAGCAGCTTTGGACAGTCTGCTAACTATGGCTACACCTTC.

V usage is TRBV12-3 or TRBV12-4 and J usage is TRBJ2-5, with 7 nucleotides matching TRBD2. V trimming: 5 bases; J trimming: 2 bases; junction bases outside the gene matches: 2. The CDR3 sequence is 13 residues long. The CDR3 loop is CASSGGVQETQYF. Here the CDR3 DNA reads TGTGCCAGCAGTGGGGGGGTGCAAGAGACCCAGTACTTC.

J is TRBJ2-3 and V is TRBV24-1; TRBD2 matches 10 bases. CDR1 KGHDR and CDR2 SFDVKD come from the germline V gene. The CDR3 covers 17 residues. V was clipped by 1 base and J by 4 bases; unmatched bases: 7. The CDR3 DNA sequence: TGTGCCACCAGTGATTTTGGGCTAGCGGGAGCATCAGATACGCAGTATTTT. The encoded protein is CATSDFGLAGASDTQYF.

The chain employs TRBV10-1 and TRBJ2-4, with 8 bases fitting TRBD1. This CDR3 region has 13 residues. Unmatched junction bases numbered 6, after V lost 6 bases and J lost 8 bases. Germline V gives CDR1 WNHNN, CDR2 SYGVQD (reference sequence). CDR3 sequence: CASSRDRTDIQYF. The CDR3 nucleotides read TGCGCCAGCAGCCGGGACAGGACCGACATTCAGTACTTC.

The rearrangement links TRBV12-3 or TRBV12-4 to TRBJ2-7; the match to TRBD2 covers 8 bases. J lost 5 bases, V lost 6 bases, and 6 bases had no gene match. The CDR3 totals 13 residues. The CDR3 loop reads CASRTSGGNEQYF. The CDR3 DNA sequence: TGTGCCAGCAGGACCAGCGGGGGTAACGAGCAGTACTTC.

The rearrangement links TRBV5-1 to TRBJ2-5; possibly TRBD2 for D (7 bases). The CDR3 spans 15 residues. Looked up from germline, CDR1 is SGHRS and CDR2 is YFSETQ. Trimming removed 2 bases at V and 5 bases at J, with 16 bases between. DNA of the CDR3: TGCGCCAGCAGCTTCGGGGGGCCCGGTGTGGAGACCCAGTACTTC. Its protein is CASSFGGPGVETQYF.

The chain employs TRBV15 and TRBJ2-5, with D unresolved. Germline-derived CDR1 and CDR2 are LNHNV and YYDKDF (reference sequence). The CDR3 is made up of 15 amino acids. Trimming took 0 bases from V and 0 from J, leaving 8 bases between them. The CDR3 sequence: CATSRDWQYQETQYF. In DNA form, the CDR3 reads TGTGCCACCAGCAGAGATTGGCAGTACCAAGAGACCCAGTACTTC.

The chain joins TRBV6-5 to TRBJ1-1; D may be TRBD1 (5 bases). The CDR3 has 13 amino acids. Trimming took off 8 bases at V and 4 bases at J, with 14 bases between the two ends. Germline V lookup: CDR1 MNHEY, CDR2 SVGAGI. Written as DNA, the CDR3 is TGTGCCAGCCCGAGGGGAGGGAGCACTGAAGCTTTCTTT. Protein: CASPRGGSTEAFF.

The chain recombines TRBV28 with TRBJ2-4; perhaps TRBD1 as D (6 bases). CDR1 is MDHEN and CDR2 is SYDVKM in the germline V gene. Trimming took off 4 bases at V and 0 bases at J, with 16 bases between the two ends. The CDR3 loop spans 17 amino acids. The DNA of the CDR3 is TGTGCCAGCAGTTCAACCGGGACAACAATAGCCAAAAACATTCAGTACTTC. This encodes CASSSTGTTIAKNIQYF.

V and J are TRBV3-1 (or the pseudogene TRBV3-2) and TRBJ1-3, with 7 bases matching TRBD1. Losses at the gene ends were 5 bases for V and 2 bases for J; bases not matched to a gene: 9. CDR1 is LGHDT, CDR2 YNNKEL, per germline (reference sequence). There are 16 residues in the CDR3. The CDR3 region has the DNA TGTGCCAGCAGCGGACGACAGGGAGATACTGGAAACACCATATATTTT. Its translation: CASSGRQGDTGNTIYF.

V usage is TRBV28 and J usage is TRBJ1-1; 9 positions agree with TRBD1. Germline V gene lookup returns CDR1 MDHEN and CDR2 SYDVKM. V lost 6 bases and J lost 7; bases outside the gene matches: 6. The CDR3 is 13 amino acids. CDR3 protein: CASRGTGIGEAFF. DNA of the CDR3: TGTGCCAGCAGGGGGACAGGGATCGGTGAAGCTTTCTTT.

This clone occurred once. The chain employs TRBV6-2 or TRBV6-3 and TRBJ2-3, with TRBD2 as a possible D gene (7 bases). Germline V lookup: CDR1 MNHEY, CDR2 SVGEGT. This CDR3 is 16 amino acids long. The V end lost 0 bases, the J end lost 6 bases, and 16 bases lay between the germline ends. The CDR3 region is CASSYSKGGGHDTQYF. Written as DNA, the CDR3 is TGTGCCAGCAGTTACTCGAAGGGGGGGGGACACGATACGCAGTATTTT.